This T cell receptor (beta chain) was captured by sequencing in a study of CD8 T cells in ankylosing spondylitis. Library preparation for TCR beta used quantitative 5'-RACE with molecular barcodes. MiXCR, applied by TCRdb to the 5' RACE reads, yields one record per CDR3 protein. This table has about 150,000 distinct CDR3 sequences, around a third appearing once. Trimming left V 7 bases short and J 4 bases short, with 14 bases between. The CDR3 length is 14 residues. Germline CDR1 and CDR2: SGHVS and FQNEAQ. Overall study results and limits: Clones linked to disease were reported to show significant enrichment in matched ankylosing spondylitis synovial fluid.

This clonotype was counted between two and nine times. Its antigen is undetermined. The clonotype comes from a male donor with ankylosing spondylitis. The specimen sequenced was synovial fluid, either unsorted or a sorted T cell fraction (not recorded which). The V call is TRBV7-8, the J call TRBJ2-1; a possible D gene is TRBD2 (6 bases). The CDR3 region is CASIGGRAYNEQFF. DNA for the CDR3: TGTGCCAGCATTGGGGGGAGAGCATACAATGAGCAGTTCTTC.